Sequencing of this T cell receptor (beta chain) was carried out in a study of OX40 agonist ivuxolimab in advanced cancers. Overall study context: Hepatocellular carcinoma, melanoma, renal cell or head and neck cancer occurred in dose-escalation patients. Findings and caveats of the study: Blood T cells, both CD4+ and CD8+, expanded clonally by week 6 at 0.1 to 3.0 mg/kg.

The V gene lost 1 base and the J gene lost 8 bases, with 11 bases spanning the gap. The CDR3 has 14 residues. The germline CDR1 and CDR2 sequences are KGHSH and LQKENI. Measured with immunoSEQ multiplex PCR; TCRdb has only the in-frame clones, and not every one. The table shows 65,000 to 75,000 clones, with about 84% occurring only once. Concerning this clone itself: The antigen remains unidentified.

This specimen was CD4+ or CD8+ T cells sorted from blood, taken in a trial of the OX40 agonist ivuxolimab. The source is an adult with an advanced solid tumor such as melanoma, head and neck, liver or kidney cancer. The chain links TRBV18 to TRBJ1-4; TRBD1 is a possible D gene (6 bases). The chain's CDR3 is CASSPRVRGEKLFF. The CDR3 DNA is TGTGCCAGCTCACCACGGGTCAGGGGCGAAAAACTGTTTTTT.